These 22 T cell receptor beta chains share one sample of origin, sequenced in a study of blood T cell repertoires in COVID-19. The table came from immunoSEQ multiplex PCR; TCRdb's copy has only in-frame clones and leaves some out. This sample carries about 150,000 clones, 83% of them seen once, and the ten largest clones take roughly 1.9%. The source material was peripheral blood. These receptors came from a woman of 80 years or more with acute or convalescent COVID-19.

The CDR3 coding sequence is TGTGCCAGCAGCTTATTAGTGGCAGGGGGCGAGCAGTACTTC. Translation: CASSLLVAGGEQYF. This chain connects TRBV7-9 to TRBJ2-7, with 7 bases aligning to TRBD1. The CDR3 length is 14 residues. The germline V gene has CDR1 SEHNR and CDR2 FQNEAQ (reference sequence). Trimming removed 2 bases from V and 6 bases from J; junction bases left unmatched: 7.

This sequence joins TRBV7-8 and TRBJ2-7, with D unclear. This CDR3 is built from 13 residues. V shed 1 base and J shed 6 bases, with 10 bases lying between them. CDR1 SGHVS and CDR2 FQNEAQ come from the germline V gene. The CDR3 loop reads CASSLGGEFEQYF. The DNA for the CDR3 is TGTGCCAGCAGCTTAGGCGGTGAGTTCGAGCAGTACTTC.

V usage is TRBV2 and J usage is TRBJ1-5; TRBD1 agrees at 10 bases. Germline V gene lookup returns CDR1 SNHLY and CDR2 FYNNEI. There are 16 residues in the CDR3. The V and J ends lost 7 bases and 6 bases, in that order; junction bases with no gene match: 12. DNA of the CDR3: TGTGCCAGCAACCGGGACAGGGGAATCCAGAGTCAGCCCCAGCATTTT. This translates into CASNRDRGIQSQPQHF.

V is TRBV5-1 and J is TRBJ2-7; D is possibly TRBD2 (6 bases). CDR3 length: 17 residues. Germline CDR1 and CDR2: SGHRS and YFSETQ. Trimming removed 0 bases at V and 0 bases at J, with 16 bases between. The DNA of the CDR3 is TGCGCCAGCAGCTTGGCCCCGGGACTCGGGGGCTCCTACGAGCAGTACTTC. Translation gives CASSLAPGLGGSYEQYF.

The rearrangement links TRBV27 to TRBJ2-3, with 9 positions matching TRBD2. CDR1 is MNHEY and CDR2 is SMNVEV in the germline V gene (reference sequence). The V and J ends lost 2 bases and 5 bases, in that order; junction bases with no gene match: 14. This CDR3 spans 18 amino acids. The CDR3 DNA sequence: TGTGCCAGCAGTTTAGCCATTAGGGCGGGGGGGCTCAAAGATACGCAGTATTTT. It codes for CASSLAIRAGGLKDTQYF.

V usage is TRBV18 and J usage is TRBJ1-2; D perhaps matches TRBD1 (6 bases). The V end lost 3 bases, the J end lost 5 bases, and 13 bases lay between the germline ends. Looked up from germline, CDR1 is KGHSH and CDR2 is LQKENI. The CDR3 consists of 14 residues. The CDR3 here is CASSPGRGEYGYTF. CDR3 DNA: TGTGCCAGCTCACCGGGCAGGGGAGAGTATGGCTACACCTTC.

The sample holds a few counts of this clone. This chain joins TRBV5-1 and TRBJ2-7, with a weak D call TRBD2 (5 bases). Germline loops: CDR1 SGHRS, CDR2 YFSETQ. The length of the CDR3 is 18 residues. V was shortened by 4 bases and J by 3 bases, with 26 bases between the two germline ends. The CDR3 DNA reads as TGCGCCAGCAGCACAGCCCCTCCGGGGAGCCCTAATAACTACGAGCAGTACTTC. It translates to CASSTAPPGSPNNYEQYF.

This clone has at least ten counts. CDR3 DNA: TGTGCCAGCAGTCCCCGGGGTCTCACCGGGGAGCTGTTTTTT. Translated, it gives CASSPRGLTGELFF. The V gene is TRBV28, the J gene TRBJ2-2; D might be TRBD2 (5 bases). This CDR3 region has 14 residues. V was pared by 5 bases and J by 4 bases, with 11 bases between. Germline V gene lookup returns CDR1 MDHEN and CDR2 SYDVKM.

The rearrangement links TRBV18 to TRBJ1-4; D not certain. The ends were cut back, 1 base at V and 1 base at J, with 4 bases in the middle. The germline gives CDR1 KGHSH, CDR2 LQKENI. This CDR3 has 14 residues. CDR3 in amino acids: CASSPQQTNEKLFF. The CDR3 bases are TGTGCCAGCTCACCACAGCAAACTAATGAAAAACTGTTTTTT.

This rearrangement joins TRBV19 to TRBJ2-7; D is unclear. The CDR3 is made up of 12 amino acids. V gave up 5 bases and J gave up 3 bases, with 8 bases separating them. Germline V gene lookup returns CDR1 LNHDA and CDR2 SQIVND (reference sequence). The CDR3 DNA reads TGTGCCAGTAGTCAACAGAACTACGAGCAGTACTTC. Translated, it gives CASSQQNYEQYF.

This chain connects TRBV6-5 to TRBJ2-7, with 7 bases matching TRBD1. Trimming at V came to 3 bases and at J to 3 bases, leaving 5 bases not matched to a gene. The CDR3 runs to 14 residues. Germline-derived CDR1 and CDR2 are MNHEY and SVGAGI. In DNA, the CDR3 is TGTGCCAGCAGTTATAGGGGACAGCGCTACGAGCAGTACTTC. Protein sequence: CASSYRGQRYEQYF.

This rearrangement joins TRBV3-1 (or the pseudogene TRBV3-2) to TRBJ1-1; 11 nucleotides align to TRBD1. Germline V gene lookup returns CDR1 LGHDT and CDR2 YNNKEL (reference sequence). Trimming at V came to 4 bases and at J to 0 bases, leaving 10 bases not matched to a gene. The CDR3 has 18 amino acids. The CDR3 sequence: CASSRAGTGGPMNTEAFF. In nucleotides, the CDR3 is TGTGCCAGCAGCCGTGCCGGGACAGGGGGGCCGATGAACACTGAAGCTTTCTTT.

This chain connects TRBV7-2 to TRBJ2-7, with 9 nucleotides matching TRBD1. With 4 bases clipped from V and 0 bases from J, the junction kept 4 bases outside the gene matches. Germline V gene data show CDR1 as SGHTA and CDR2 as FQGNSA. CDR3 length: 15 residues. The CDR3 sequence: CASSWTGASSYEQYF. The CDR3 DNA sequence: TGTGCCAGCAGCTGGACAGGGGCGAGCTCCTACGAGCAGTACTTC.

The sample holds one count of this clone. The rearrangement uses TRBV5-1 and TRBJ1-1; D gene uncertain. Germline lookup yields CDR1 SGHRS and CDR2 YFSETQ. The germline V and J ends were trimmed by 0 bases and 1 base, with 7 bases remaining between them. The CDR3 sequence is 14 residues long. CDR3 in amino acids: CASSLEAANTEAFF. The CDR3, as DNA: TGCGCCAGCAGCTTGGAGGCGGCGAACACTGAAGCTTTCTTT.

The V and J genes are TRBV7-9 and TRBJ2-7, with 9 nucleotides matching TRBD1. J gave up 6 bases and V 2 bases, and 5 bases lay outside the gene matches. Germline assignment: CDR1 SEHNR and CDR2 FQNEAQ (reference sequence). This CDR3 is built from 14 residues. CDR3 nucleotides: TGTGCCAGCAGCTTACGGACAGGGGACGGCGAGCAGTACTTC. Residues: CASSLRTGDGEQYF.

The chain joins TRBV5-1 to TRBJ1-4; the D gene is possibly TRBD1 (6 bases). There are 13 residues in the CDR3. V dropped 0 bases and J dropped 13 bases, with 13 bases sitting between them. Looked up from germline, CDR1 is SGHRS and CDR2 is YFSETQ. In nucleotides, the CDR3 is TGCGCCAGCAGCTTGGAGCCCAGGGGCGCACTGTTTTTT. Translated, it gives CASSLEPRGALFF.

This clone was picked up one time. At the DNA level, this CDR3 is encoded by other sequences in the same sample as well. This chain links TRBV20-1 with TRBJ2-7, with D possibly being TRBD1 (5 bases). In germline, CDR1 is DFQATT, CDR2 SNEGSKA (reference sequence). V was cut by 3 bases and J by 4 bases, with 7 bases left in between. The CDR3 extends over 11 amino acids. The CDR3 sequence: CSASQGYEQYF. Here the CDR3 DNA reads TGCAGTGCTAGTCAGGGTTACGAGCAGTACTTC.

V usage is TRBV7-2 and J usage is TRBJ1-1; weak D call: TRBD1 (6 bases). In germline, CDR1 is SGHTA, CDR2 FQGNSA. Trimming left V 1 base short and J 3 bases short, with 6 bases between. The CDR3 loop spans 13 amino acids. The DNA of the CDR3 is TGTGCCAGCAGCTTAGACAGGGACACTGAAGCTTTCTTT. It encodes CASSLDRDTEAFF.

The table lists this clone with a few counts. CDR3 loop: CASSKNRVNTEAFF. The DNA for the CDR3 is TGTGCCAGCAGTAAAAACAGGGTGAACACTGAAGCTTTCTTT. The chain joins TRBV27 to TRBJ1-1, with D tentatively TRBD1 (6 bases). The CDR3 loop spans 14 amino acids. CDR1 is MNHEY and CDR2 is SMNVEV in the germline V gene (reference sequence). V was cut by 5 bases and J by 0 bases, with 10 bases left in between.

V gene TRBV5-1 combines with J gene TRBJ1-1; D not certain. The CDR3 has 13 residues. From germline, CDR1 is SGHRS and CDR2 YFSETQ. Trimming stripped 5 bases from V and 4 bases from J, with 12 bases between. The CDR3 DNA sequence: TGCGCCAGCAGTTCGGGTAGTTTCACTGAAGCTTTCTTT. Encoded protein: CASSSGSFTEAFF.

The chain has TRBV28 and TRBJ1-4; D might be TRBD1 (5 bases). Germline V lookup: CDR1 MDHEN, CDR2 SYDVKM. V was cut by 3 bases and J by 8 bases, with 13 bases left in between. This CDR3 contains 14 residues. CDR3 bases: TGTGCCAGCAGTTTTCAGGGCCTTGGAGAAAAACTGTTTTTT. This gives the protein CASSFQGLGEKLFF.

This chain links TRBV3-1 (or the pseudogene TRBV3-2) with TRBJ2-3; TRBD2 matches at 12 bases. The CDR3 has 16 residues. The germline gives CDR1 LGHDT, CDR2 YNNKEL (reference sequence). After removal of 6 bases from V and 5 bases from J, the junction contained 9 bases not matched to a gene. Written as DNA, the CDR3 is TGTGCCAGCAGTCGTCTAGCGGGGGGGCAAGGAGATACGCAGTATTTT. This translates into CASSRLAGGQGDTQYF.